A selection of T cell receptor beta chains follows, all from one sample in a study of CD8+CD57+ T cells in acquired aplastic anemia. One entry per CDR3 protein results from TCRdb running MiXCR on the reads. This sample yields 75,000 to 100,000 distinct CDR3 sequences, of which around 62% are seen a single time; 65% belongs to the top ten. Sequencing was carried out using sorted CD4+, CD8+, or CD8+CD57+ T cells (not recorded which) from PBMCs. Source of these receptors: a human donor with aplastic anemia. Each CDR3 is given with its conserved first and last residue. Fields, in order: J gene, D gene, clone size, V gene, CDR3 DNA, CDR3 protein. The D gene is left open where the match is weak. Clone size, where shown, is once, few, many, or a class for clones that have expanded.

>TRBJ2-5|TRBD1|NA|TRBV12-3/TRBV12-4
TGTGCCAGCAGGTTAAAGACAGGGGAAGAGACCCAGTACTTC
CASRLKTGEETQYF
>TRBJ2-7|TRBD1|NA|TRBV4-1
TGCGCCAGCAGCCAAGGTCAGGGGGCCTACGAGCAGTACTTC
CASSQGQGAYEQYF
>TRBJ2-3|NA|NA|TRBV24-1
TGTGCCACCAGTGGGGTGGGGGATACGCAGTATTTT
CATSGVGDTQYF
>TRBJ2-7|NA|few|TRBV25-1
TGTGCCAGCAGTGCAGGTCCCCACGAGCAGTACTTC
CASSAGPHEQYF
>TRBJ2-7|NA|few|TRBV5-5
TGTGCCAGCAGCTCGGGACGGACTTACTACGAGCAGTACTTC
CASSSGRTYYEQYF
>TRBJ2-7|NA|once|TRBV7-9
TGTGCCAGCAGCGCACCGGGACGGTCCTACGAGCAGTACTTC
CASSAPGRSYEQYF
>TRBJ2-7|TRBD1|few|TRBV20-1
TGCAGTGCTAGGGTACCGGGACAGGGCTACGAGCAGTACTTC
CSARVPGQGYEQYF
>TRBJ2-3|NA|NA|TRBV24-1
TGTGCCACCAGTGACGCAGGAGACTCTAGCACAGATACGCAGTATTTT
CATSDAGDSSTDTQYF
>TRBJ2-1|TRBD2|many|TRBV7-9
TGTGCCAGCAGCGGGACTAGCAATGAGCAGTTCTTC
CASSGTSNEQFF
>TRBJ1-2|NA|NA|TRBV7-9
TGTGCCAGCAGCTTAGAGGTTCAGGATCGCTACACCTTC
CASSLEVQDRYTF
>TRBJ1-1|NA|few|TRBV19
TGTGCCCTTAGGGGGGTGAACACTGAAGCTTTCTTT
CALRGVNTEAFF
>TRBJ1-1|NA|NA|TRBV5-1
TGCGCCAGCAGTGCAGATATGAACACTGAAGCTTTCTTT
CASSADMNTEAFF
>TRBJ2-2|TRBD2|many|TRBV6-2/TRBV6-3
TGTGCCAGCAGTTACTCGAAGAGCGGGGGGCCAGTTTCCGGGGAGCTGTTTTTT
CASSYSKSGGPVSGELFF
>TRBJ2-7|TRBD1|NA|TRBV5-1
TGCGCCAGCAGCGACTTTTTGGCTTCGACAGGGGGTTACGAGCAGTACTTC
CASSDFLASTGGYEQYF
>TRBJ2-1|NA|few|TRBV10-3
TGTGCCATCAGTGAGTCTGGGGACCTAACCTACAATGAGCAGTTCTTC
CAISESGDLTYNEQFF
>TRBJ1-2|TRBD1|NA|TRBV7-4
TGTGCCAGCAGTGAACTTCGGACAGGAATCTATGGCTACACCTTC
CASSELRTGIYGYTF
>TRBJ2-2|NA|NA|TRBV10-3
TGTGCCATCAGTGTGGGGGGTAACGGGGAGCTGTTTTTT
CAISVGGNGELFF
>TRBJ1-1|NA|NA|TRBV24-1
TGTGCCACCACCGAGGGCGTGAACACTGAAGCTTTCTTT
CATTEGVNTEAFF
>TRBJ2-5|NA|NA|TRBV7-2
TGTGCCAGCAGCCTCGATTGGGGGCTCGGAGAGACCCAGTACTTC
CASSLDWGLGETQYF
>TRBJ1-3|NA|NA|TRBV10-3
TGTGCCATCAGTGACGATCAGGGCTACACCATATATTTT
CAISDDQGYTIYF
>TRBJ1-2|NA|NA|TRBV7-9
TGTGCCAGCAGCACGGAACAGGATAACTATGGCTACACCTTC
CASSTEQDNYGYTF
>TRBJ1-4|NA|NA|TRBV20-1
TGCAGTGCTAGAAGGACTAGCAATGAAAAACTGTTTTTT
CSARRTSNEKLFF
>TRBJ2-3|TRBD1|NA|TRBV4-1
TGCGCCAGCAGCCAAGATCTTGTGGACAGGAGCACAGATACGCAGTATTTT
CASSQDLVDRSTDTQYF
>TRBJ2-1|TRBD2|many|TRBV6-1
TGTGCCAGCAGTGAAGGGACTAGCGGGAAGGACAATGAGCAGTTCTTC
CASSEGTSGKDNEQFF
>TRBJ2-1|NA|NA|TRBV24-1
TGTGCCACCAGTGATCCAGCGGCCAGCTCCTACAATGAGCAGTTCTTC
CATSDPAASSYNEQFF
>TRBJ2-3|TRBD2|NA|TRBV2
TGTGCCATTCTAAGCGGGAGGGAGACAGATACGCAGTATTTT
CAILSGRETDTQYF
>TRBJ1-1|TRBD1|NA|TRBV10-2
TGCGCCAGCAGTGAGTACGGTACAGGGGACCTGAACACTGAAGCTTTCTTT
CASSEYGTGDLNTEAFF
>TRBJ1-6|NA|few|TRBV6-4
TGTGCCAGCAGCGAGGGGCTCAGGGGCAATTCACCCCTCCACTTT
CASSEGLRGNSPLHF
>TRBJ2-7|TRBD1|NA|TRBV29-1
TGCAGCGGCAGACAGGGGTACGAGCAGTACTTC
CSGRQGYEQYF
>TRBJ2-7|NA|NA|TRBV7-8
TGTGCCAGCAGTCTTCGATTAGAGGGGGGCTACGAGCAGTACTTC
CASSLRLEGGYEQYF
>TRBJ2-7|NA|NA|TRBV4-2
TGTGCCAGCAGCCAAGGGACAGACTACGAGCAGTACTTC
CASSQGTDYEQYF
>TRBJ1-1|NA|NA|TRBV7-9
TGTGCCAGCAGCTTAGCAGGTGAAGCTTTCTTT
CASSLAGEAFF
>TRBJ1-6|NA|NA|TRBV2
TGTGCCAGCACCGAGGGAAATAAGTTACCCCTCCACTTT
CASTEGNKLPLHF
>TRBJ1-3|NA|NA|TRBV7-8
TGTGCCAGCACTAACGGGATCTCTGGAAACACCATATATTTT
CASTNGISGNTIYF
>TRBJ2-7|TRBD2|NA|TRBV7-3
TGTGCCAGCAACAGCGGGGGCCCTCGGTCCTACGAGCAGTACTTC
CASNSGGPRSYEQYF
>TRBJ1-2|NA|NA|TRBV20-1
TGCAGTGCAACCGACAGCTTAAACTATGGCTACACCTTC
CSATDSLNYGYTF
>TRBJ1-1|NA|few|TRBV15
TGTGCCACCAGCAGAGGAACAGGCCGCACTGAAGCTTTCTTT
CATSRGTGRTEAFF
>TRBJ1-2|TRBD1|NA|TRBV25-1
TGTGCCAGCACCAACCGGACAGGCGGGAGGTATGGCTACACCTTC
CASTNRTGGRYGYTF
>TRBJ2-3|NA|NA|TRBV11-2
TGTGCCAGCAGCTTAGGTTTACATAGAAGCACAGATACGCAGTATTTT
CASSLGLHRSTDTQYF
>TRBJ2-3|TRBD1|NA|TRBV20-1
TGCAGTGCTGCTACAGGGGAGGATACGCAGTATTTT
CSAATGEDTQYF